The 29 T cell receptor beta chains reported below all come from one sample, sequenced in a study of blood T cell repertoires in COVID-19. Produced via immunoSEQ multiplex PCR; TCRdb's table is partial and in-frame only. The sample has 200,000 to 250,000 clones; about four fifths are singletons. Sequencing was done on a sample of PBMCs or T cells enriched from blood (not recorded which). The receptors shown here come from a man aged 55-75 years who had recovered from COVID-19.

The chain has TRBV10-3 and TRBJ2-3; a possible D gene is TRBD2 (5 bases). Between the trimmed V and J ends, which lost 8 bases and 3 bases, there was a span of 18 bases. The CDR3 length is 15 residues. Germline V CDR1 and CDR2: ENHRY, SYGVKD. The CDR3 sequence is CAIQLSPGETDTQYF. The DNA of the CDR3 is TGTGCCATCCAGTTGAGTCCCGGGGAAACAGATACGCAGTATTTT.

V usage is TRBV13 and J usage is TRBJ1-1, with 7 bases lining up with TRBD1. Germline V CDR1 and CDR2: PRHDT, FYEKMQ (reference sequence). This CDR3 contains 15 residues. V shed 5 bases and J 3 bases; nucleotides not matched to a gene: 9. The CDR3 region has the DNA TGTGCCAGCAGCCGCCCCGGGACAGAGGACACTGAAGCTTTCTTT. It yields the protein CASSRPGTEDTEAFF.

This chain links TRBV5-4 with TRBJ1-4; 8 nucleotides align to TRBD1. The CDR3 consists of 14 residues. CDR1 is SGHNT, CDR2 YYREEE, per germline (reference sequence). The ends lost 1 base at V and 8 bases at J; junction bases unmatched: 4. This CDR3 reads CASSLKDRDEKLFF. The CDR3 nucleotides read TGTGCCAGCAGCTTGAAGGACAGGGACGAAAAACTGTTTTTT.

The chain employs TRBV9 and TRBJ2-5, with 9 bases identical to TRBD2. Germline trimming cut 2 bases from V and 4 bases from J; bases unmatched to any gene: 6. The CDR3 sequence is 15 residues long. From germline, CDR1 is SGDLS and CDR2 YYNGEE. Here the CDR3 DNA reads TGTGCCAGCAGCGTTCGAGCGGGGGGACTAGAGACCCAGTACTTC. The encoded protein is CASSVRAGGLETQYF.

V and J are TRBV28 and TRBJ1-1; D is ambiguous. Deletions cut 4 bases from V and 0 bases from J, with 12 bases between. The CDR3 runs to 15 residues. CDR1 and CDR2 (germline): MDHEN, SYDVKM. CDR3 nucleotides: TGTGCCAGCAGTTATCGGCAGGCCGTGAACACTGAAGCTTTCTTT. This gives the protein CASSYRQAVNTEAFF.

The chain carries TRBV5-1 and TRBJ2-7, with 9 bases aligning to TRBD2. The V segment lost 6 bases and the J segment 2 bases; nucleotides outside the gene matches: 12. Germline CDR1 and CDR2: SGHRS and YFSETQ. The CDR3 has 16 amino acids. The CDR3 DNA reads TGCGCCAGCACTGATCAAGCGGGGGGCCCAACCTACGAGCAGTACTTC. Translated: CASTDQAGGPTYEQYF.

The chain carries TRBV27 and TRBJ2-5, with TRBD2 identical over 9 bases. This CDR3 is built from 15 residues. Unmatched junction bases numbered 5, after V lost 1 base and J lost 5 bases. Germline V CDR1 and CDR2: MNHEY, SMNVEV (reference sequence). CDR3 nucleotide sequence: TGTGCCAGCAGTTTATGGCGGGGGGGCCGGGAGACCCAGTACTTC. This codes for CASSLWRGGRETQYF.

The V call is TRBV6-2 or TRBV6-3, the J call TRBJ2-7; 7 bases fit TRBD1. This CDR3 has 14 amino acids. V shed 5 bases, J shed 2 bases, and the junction held 6 bases outside the gene matches. The germline V gene has CDR1 MNHEY and CDR2 SVGEGT. The CDR3 nucleotides read TGTGCCAGCAGTAACCGGGACAGTGCCTACGAGCAGTACTTC. Its translation: CASSNRDSAYEQYF.

The gene calls are TRBV6-6 and TRBJ2-1, with 9 bases fitting TRBD2. Germline CDR1 and CDR2: MNHNY and SVGAGI (reference sequence). The CDR3 spans 16 residues. With 5 bases clipped from V and 2 bases from J, the junction kept 7 bases outside the gene matches. The CDR3 spells CASSRRLAATYNEQFF. The CDR3 DNA sequence: TGTGCCAGCAGTAGACGACTAGCGGCTACCTACAATGAGCAGTTCTTC.

The chain combines TRBV11-3 with TRBJ2-7, with TRBD1 identical over 7 bases. The length of the CDR3 is 14 residues. The V and J ends lost 1 base and 3 bases, in that order; junction bases with no gene match: 3. Germline loops: CDR1 SGHNT, CDR2 YENEEA. The CDR3: CASSLGWDSYEQYF. CDR3 sequence (DNA): TGTGCCAGCAGCTTAGGCTGGGACAGCTACGAGCAGTACTTC.

This clone has more than one count but fewer than ten. Other DNA sequences within the sample encode an identical CDR3. V usage is TRBV3-1 (or the pseudogene TRBV3-2) and J usage is TRBJ1-3; 11 bases line up with TRBD1. Unmatched junction bases numbered 4, after V lost 4 bases and J lost 2 bases. Germline lookup yields CDR1 LGHDT and CDR2 YNNKEL (reference sequence). The CDR3 covers 16 residues. Here the CDR3 DNA reads TGTGCCAGCAGCCCAAAGGGACAGGGGGCTGGAAACACCATATATTTT. Translation: CASSPKGQGAGNTIYF.

This sequence joins TRBV4-1 and TRBJ1-6; D gene ambiguous. The CDR3 has 19 amino acids. From germline, CDR1 is MGHRA and CDR2 YSYEKL. Trimming took 0 bases from V and 6 from J, leaving 21 bases between them. The CDR3 DNA follows: TGCGCCAGCAGCCAAGAGCCCCCCGGTTTCCCCCGTTCTAATTCACCCCTCCACTTT. This translates into CASSQEPPGFPRSNSPLHF.

The rearrangement links TRBV7-2 to TRBJ2-1; 10 bases are shared with TRBD2. The CDR3 sequence is 16 residues long. V lost 2 bases, J lost 6 bases, and 7 bases stayed unmatched. Per the germline V gene, CDR1 is SGHTA and CDR2 is FQGNSA. The CDR3 DNA is TGTGCCAGCAGCTTAACAAGCGGGGGGGCCGGCAATGAGCAGTTCTTC. As protein: CASSLTSGGAGNEQFF. Full variable domain (rest looked up from reference TRBV7-2 and TRBJ2-1): GAGVSQSPSNKVTEKGKDVELRCDPISGHTALYWYRQSLGQGLEFLIYFQGNSAPDKSGLPSDRFSAERTGGSVSTLTIQRTQQEDSAVYLCASSLTSGGAGNEQFFGPGTRLTVL.

The chain joins TRBV14 to TRBJ1-2; possible D gene TRBD1, 5 bases. Germline V gene sequence: CDR1 SGHDN, CDR2 FVKESK. The CDR3 is made up of 15 amino acids. V was trimmed by 0 bases and J by 4 bases, leaving 12 bases between them. The CDR3 DNA reads TGTGCCAGCAGCCAAGATCATGGGGCCGGCTATGGCTACACCTTC. Translating gives CASSQDHGAGYGYTF.

This chain uses TRBV27 with TRBJ1-6; no definite D call. The CDR3 is 14 residues long. Germline V lookup: CDR1 MNHEY, CDR2 SMNVEV (reference sequence). V was clipped by 6 bases and J by 6 bases, with 12 bases between them. The CDR3 DNA reads TGTGCCAGCAGGCCTACACAGTCTAATTCACCCCTCCACTTT. It encodes CASRPTQSNSPLHF.

The chain employs TRBV6-6 and TRBJ2-3; 9 nucleotides line up with TRBD1. Unmatched junction bases numbered 2, after V lost 0 bases and J lost 4 bases. Germline-derived CDR1 and CDR2 are MNHNY and SVGAGI (reference sequence). This CDR3 is 15 amino acids long. In DNA form, the CDR3 reads TGTGCCAGCAGTTACTCACGGACAGGGGCAGATACGCAGTATTTT. It translates to CASSYSRTGADTQYF.

With regard to this clone: Relative to the germline gene, one junction end is altered; a read error may explain this. The J gene is TRBJ1-5, the V gene TRBV6-2 or TRBV6-3, with D maybe TRBD1 (5 bases). The germline V gene encodes CDR1 MNHEY and CDR2 SVGEGT. This CDR3 has 13 residues. The CDR3 region has the DNA TGTGCCAGCAGTTACGGGGCAGGGAGGCCCAGCATTTTT. It yields the protein CASSYGAGRPSIF.

V and J are TRBV18 and TRBJ2-3; 10 bases line up with TRBD1. V shed 4 bases and J 4 bases; nucleotides not matched to a gene: 5. Germline CDR1 and CDR2: KGHSH and LQKENI. The CDR3 is 15 amino acids. CDR3 in amino acids: CASSRFGTGADTQYF. CDR3 in DNA: TGTGCCAGCTCACGATTCGGGACAGGGGCAGATACGCAGTATTTT. Variable domain in full (rest from reference TRBV18 and TRBJ2-3): NAGVMQNPRHLVRRRGQEARLRCSPMKGHSHVYWYRQLPEEGLKFMVYLQKENIIDESGMPKERFSAEFPKEGPSILRIQQVVRGDSAAYFCASSRFGTGADTQYFGPGTRLTVL.

The J gene is TRBJ1-6, the V gene TRBV18; 9 bases align to TRBD1. The CDR3 loop spans 15 amino acids. Germline values: CDR1 KGHSH, CDR2 LQKENI. V gave up 2 bases and J gave up 6 bases; unmatched junction bases: 2. The CDR3: CASSPGDRVNSPLHF. In DNA, the CDR3 is TGTGCCAGCTCACCAGGGGACAGGGTTAATTCACCCCTCCACTTT.

The chain joins TRBV5-5 to TRBJ1-4, with D possibly TRBD1 on 6 matching bases. Trimming left V 0 bases short and J 5 bases short, with 11 bases between. The CDR3 loop spans 15 amino acids. Germline V gene sequence: CDR1 SGHKS, CDR2 YYEKEE (reference sequence). The CDR3 nucleotides read TGTGCCAGCAGCTTGGCCGGGACACGGAATGAAAAACTGTTTTTT. This translates into CASSLAGTRNEKLFF. Full variable domain (missing parts from reference TRBV5-5 and TRBJ1-4): DAGVTQSPTHLIKTRGQQVTLRCSPISGHKSVSWYQQVLGQGPQFIFQYYEKEERGRGNFPDRFSARQFPNYSSELNVNALLLGDSALYLCASSLAGTRNEKLFFGSGTQLSVL.

The CDR3 protein is CASSRRGSKNIQYF. For the CDR3, the DNA is TGTGCCAGCAGCCGCAGGGGATCCAAAAACATTCAGTACTTC. The V call is TRBV3-1 (or the pseudogene TRBV3-2), the J call TRBJ2-4; TRBD1 might be the D (6 bases). Trimming pared 4 bases from V and 2 bases from J, leaving 9 bases between. Germline assignment: CDR1 LGHDT and CDR2 YNNKEL (reference sequence). The CDR3 has 14 amino acids.

The chain recombines TRBV24-1 with TRBJ2-5, with 9 bases fitting TRBD1. J was trimmed by 9 bases and V by 3 bases; bases with no gene match: 13. The CDR3 extends over 16 amino acids. Germline lookup yields CDR1 KGHDR and CDR2 SFDVKD. The CDR3 loop is CATSDPPGQGREAQYF. The CDR3 DNA is TGTGCCACCAGTGATCCTCCTGGACAGGGGAGGGAGGCCCAGTACTTC.

The rearrangement joins TRBV18 to TRBJ2-7; TRBD1 agrees at 11 bases. CDR3 length equals 16 residues. V was pared by 4 bases and J by 2 bases, with 7 bases of the junction left unmatched. In germline, CDR1 is KGHSH, CDR2 LQKENI. CDR3 sequence: CASSLGTGGVPYEQYF. The CDR3 coding sequence is TGTGCCAGCTCACTAGGGACAGGGGGTGTCCCCTACGAGCAGTACTTC. The whole variable domain, remainder taken from reference TRBV18 and TRBJ2-7, is NAGVMQNPRHLVRRRGQEARLRCSPMKGHSHVYWYRQLPEEGLKFMVYLQKENIIDESGMPKERFSAEFPKEGPSILRIQQVVRGDSAAYFCASSLGTGGVPYEQYFGPGTRLTVT.

The chain recombines TRBV3-1 (or the pseudogene TRBV3-2) with TRBJ2-7; 9 bases agree with TRBD1. The CDR3 runs to 14 residues. Germline-derived CDR1 and CDR2 are LGHDT and YNNKEL (reference sequence). V was clipped by 0 bases and J by 6 bases; unmatched bases: 3. CDR3 nucleotides: TGTGCCAGCAGCCAAGATGTACAGGGGGCCGAGCAGTACTTC. Its translation is CASSQDVQGAEQYF.

V usage is TRBV7-9 and J usage is TRBJ2-7; D not certain. The CDR3 runs 14 residues. Per germline, CDR1 SEHNR and CDR2 FQNEAQ (reference sequence). V gave up 1 base and J gave up 6 bases, with 13 bases separating them. CDR3 amino acids: CASSLEVAPPEQYF. CDR3 bases: TGTGCCAGCAGCTTAGAAGTGGCTCCCCCCGAGCAGTACTTC.

The CDR3 region is CASSFYQAKYNEQFF. DNA of the CDR3: TGTGCCAGCAGCTTTTATCAGGCCAAATACAATGAGCAGTTCTTC. The genes are TRBV5-6 and TRBJ2-1, with unresolved D. The CDR3 covers 15 residues. Trimming pared 2 bases from V and 4 bases from J, leaving 13 bases between. Germline lookup yields CDR1 SGHDT and CDR2 YYEEEE.

This clone appeared once. The chain uses TRBV29-1 and TRBJ2-7, with a possible D match to TRBD2 (5 bases). The germline V and J ends were trimmed by 5 bases and 6 bases, with 17 bases remaining between them. The germline V gene encodes CDR1 SQVTM and CDR2 ANQGSEA. The CDR3 extends over 13 amino acids. CDR3 sequence (DNA): TGCAGCGTTACGCAGACGGGGTCCCGCGAGCAGTACTTC. It codes for CSVTQTGSREQYF.

V gene TRBV7-2 combines with J gene TRBJ1-2; 8 nucleotides align to TRBD1. Trimming took 4 bases from V and 7 from J; bases not matched to a gene: 8. The CDR3 length is 14 residues. Per germline, CDR1 SGHTA and CDR2 FQGNSA. CDR3 amino acids: CASSSRPRGLGYTF. The DNA for the CDR3 is TGTGCCAGCAGCTCTCGCCCCAGGGGGCTTGGCTACACCTTC.

This chain links TRBV3-1 (or the pseudogene TRBV3-2) with TRBJ1-1; D gene unclear. V was cut by 3 bases and J by 1 base, with 18 bases left in between. The V gene's germline CDR1 is LGHDT and CDR2 YNNKEL (reference sequence). This CDR3 comprises 17 residues. In nucleotides, the CDR3 is TGTGCCAGCAGCCACCCGACTCCCCCGGGAAAGAACACTGAAGCTTTCTTT. This encodes CASSHPTPPGKNTEAFF.